This is a list of T cell receptor beta chains from one sample in a study of cytomegalovirus exposure and HLA in healthy donors. The data were produced by immunoSEQ multiplex PCR, yet TCRdb's version contains in-frame clones alone and is incomplete. The data hold 150,000 to 250,000 clones, with 80% to 85% observed a single time. Sequenced: PBMCs. The source of these receptors is a woman in her 30s in good health and CMV-seronegative. Both conserved end residues are part of each CDR3. Each record gives: V gene, clone size, D gene, J gene, CDR3 DNA, CDR3 protein. The D gene is left open where the match is weak. The listing skips clone size in some rows; elsewhere it reads once, few, many or a size class.

v_gene: TRBV28
abundance: -
d_gene: -
j_gene: TRBJ2-3
CDR3nt: TGTGCCAGCAGTCGCCTCGGGGGAAGTAGCACAGATACGCAGTATTTT
CDR3aa: CASSRLGGSSTDTQYF

v_gene: TRBV29-1
abundance: -
d_gene: -
j_gene: TRBJ2-7
CDR3nt: TGCAGCGTTTTGACAGGACGAAGCTCCTACGAGCAGTACTTC
CDR3aa: CSVLTGRSSYEQYF

v_gene: TRBV4-1
abundance: -
d_gene: TRBD1
j_gene: TRBJ2-1
CDR3nt: TGCGCCAGCAGCCAAGGGCGGACAGGGGGCGCTGGGGATGAGCAGTTCTTC
CDR3aa: CASSQGRTGGAGDEQFF

v_gene: TRBV6-6
abundance: -
d_gene: TRBD1
j_gene: TRBJ1-1
CDR3nt: TGTGCCAGCAGCAGGGACCACAGGGGGAACACTGAAGCTTTCTTT
CDR3aa: CASSRDHRGNTEAFF

v_gene: TRBV7-2
abundance: -
d_gene: -
j_gene: TRBJ1-5
CDR3nt: TGTGCCAGCAGCCGGTCTAGCTATGGGGATCAGCCCCAGCATTTT
CDR3aa: CASSRSSYGDQPQHF

v_gene: TRBV29-1
abundance: -
d_gene: -
j_gene: TRBJ1-4
CDR3nt: TGCAGCGTTGCGGACAGAATCGGTGAAAAACTGTTTTTT
CDR3aa: CSVADRIGEKLFF

v_gene: TRBV28
abundance: -
d_gene: -
j_gene: TRBJ1-1
CDR3nt: TGTGCCAGCAGTTCGCACCAGGGCCACACTGAAGCTTTCTTT
CDR3aa: CASSSHQGHTEAFF

v_gene: TRBV5-1
abundance: -
d_gene: TRBD1
j_gene: TRBJ1-1
CDR3nt: TGCGCCAGCAGCTTGACAGGGGTAACTGAAGCTTTCTTT
CDR3aa: CASSLTGVTEAFF

v_gene: TRBV7-2
abundance: -
d_gene: -
j_gene: TRBJ2-3
CDR3nt: TGTGCCAGCAGCTTAGAGGCGGTTATCCCAGATACGCAGTATTTT
CDR3aa: CASSLEAVIPDTQYF

v_gene: TRBV7-2
abundance: -
d_gene: TRBD1
j_gene: TRBJ1-5
CDR3nt: TGTGCCAGCAGCCAGGACAGGGTCAATCAGCCCCAGCATTTT
CDR3aa: CASSQDRVNQPQHF

v_gene: TRBV29-1
abundance: -
d_gene: -
j_gene: TRBJ2-3
CDR3nt: TGCAGCGTTGACAGGGTTGTGGATACGCAGTATTTT
CDR3aa: CSVDRVVDTQYF

v_gene: TRBV11-2
abundance: -
d_gene: -
j_gene: TRBJ1-1
CDR3nt: TGTGCCAGCAGCTCCACGACATGGATGAGGAACACTGAAGCTTTCTTT
CDR3aa: CASSSTTWMRNTEAFF

v_gene: TRBV12-5
abundance: -
d_gene: TRBD1
j_gene: TRBJ1-5
CDR3nt: TGTGCTAGTGGGGGTGACAGGGTGTTGTATCAGCCCCAGCATTTT
CDR3aa: CASGGDRVLYQPQHF

v_gene: TRBV27
abundance: -
d_gene: -
j_gene: TRBJ1-5
CDR3nt: TGTGCCAGCAGTTTGCTTATGGGCTCACGTCAGCCCCAGCATTTT
CDR3aa: CASSLLMGSRQPQHF

v_gene: TRBV7-6
abundance: once
d_gene: TRBD2
j_gene: TRBJ2-7
CDR3nt: TGTGCCAGCAGCCCCATGCCCGGGGGGGAATTTTCGGGTGAGCAGTACTTC
CDR3aa: CASSPMPGGEFSGEQYF

v_gene: TRBV28
abundance: -
d_gene: TRBD1
j_gene: TRBJ1-4
CDR3nt: TGTGCCAGCAGTTCAGGACAGGGATTGGGTGAAAAACTGTTTTTT
CDR3aa: CASSSGQGLGEKLFF

v_gene: TRBV25-1
abundance: -
d_gene: -
j_gene: TRBJ2-2
CDR3nt: TGCACTACTCCGGACTCTTCGGTACGGGAGCTGTTTTTT
CDR3aa: CTTPDSSVRELFF

v_gene: TRBV10-3
abundance: -
d_gene: TRBD2
j_gene: TRBJ2-7
CDR3nt: TGTGCCATCAGTAACAGCGGGGCCTACGAGCAGTACTTC
CDR3aa: CAISNSGAYEQYF

v_gene: TRBV18
abundance: -
d_gene: TRBD1
j_gene: TRBJ1-5
CDR3nt: TGTGCCAGCTCACACCAGGGACAGCTCAATCAGCCCCAGCATTTT
CDR3aa: CASSHQGQLNQPQHF

v_gene: TRBV7-6
abundance: -
d_gene: -
j_gene: TRBJ2-7
CDR3nt: TGTGCCAGCAGCTTAAACTCCGGAGGAGGGGCCTACGAGCAGTACTTC
CDR3aa: CASSLNSGGGAYEQYF

v_gene: TRBV6-1
abundance: -
d_gene: -
j_gene: TRBJ2-1
CDR3nt: TGTGCCAGCAGTGGTACGGGGATCCCATCCTACAATGAGCAGTTCTTC
CDR3aa: CASSGTGIPSYNEQFF

v_gene: TRBV7-9
abundance: once
d_gene: -
j_gene: TRBJ1-1
CDR3nt: TGTGCCAGCACTAGCTCGAGGGTACCTTTCTTT
CDR3aa: CASTSSRVPFF

v_gene: TRBV19
abundance: -
d_gene: TRBD1
j_gene: TRBJ1-5
CDR3nt: TGTGCCAGTAGTAGGGACAGGCCCTTGGTAGATCAGCCCCAGCATTTT
CDR3aa: CASSRDRPLVDQPQHF

v_gene: TRBV5-1
abundance: -
d_gene: TRBD2
j_gene: TRBJ2-3
CDR3nt: TGCGCCAGCAGCCCCAGCGGGAGTTCCACAGATACGCAGTATTTT
CDR3aa: CASSPSGSSTDTQYF

v_gene: TRBV28
abundance: -
d_gene: -
j_gene: TRBJ1-6
CDR3nt: TGTGCCAGCGCCCTGGAGATTCAAGCCCTCCACTTT
CDR3aa: CASALEIQALHF

v_gene: TRBV28
abundance: once
d_gene: TRBD2
j_gene: TRBJ2-7
CDR3nt: TGTGCCAGCAGTTCACTAGCGGGGGGAATCTACGAGCAGTACTTC
CDR3aa: CASSSLAGGIYEQYF

v_gene: TRBV7-9
abundance: once
d_gene: TRBD2
j_gene: TRBJ2-1
CDR3nt: TGTGCCAGCAGCTTAAGGGCGGGAGGTCGGGTTGATGAGCAGTTCTTC
CDR3aa: CASSLRAGGRVDEQFF